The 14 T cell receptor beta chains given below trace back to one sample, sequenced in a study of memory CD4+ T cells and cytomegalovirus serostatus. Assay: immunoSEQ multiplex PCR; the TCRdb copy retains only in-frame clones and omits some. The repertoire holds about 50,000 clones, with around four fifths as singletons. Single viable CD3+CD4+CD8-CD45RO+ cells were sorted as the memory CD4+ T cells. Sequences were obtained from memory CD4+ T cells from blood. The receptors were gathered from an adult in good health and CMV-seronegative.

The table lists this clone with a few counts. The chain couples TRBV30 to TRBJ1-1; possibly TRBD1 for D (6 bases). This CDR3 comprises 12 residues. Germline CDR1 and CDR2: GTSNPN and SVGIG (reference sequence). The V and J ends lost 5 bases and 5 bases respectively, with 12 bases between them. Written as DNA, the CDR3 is TGTGCCTGGCGGGGGGCACGGACTGAAGCTTTCTTT. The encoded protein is CAWRGARTEAFF.

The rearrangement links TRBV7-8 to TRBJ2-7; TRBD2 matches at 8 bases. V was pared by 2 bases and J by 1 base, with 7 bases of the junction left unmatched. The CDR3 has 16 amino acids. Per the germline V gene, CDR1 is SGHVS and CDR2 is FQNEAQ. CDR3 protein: CASSLRLAKASYEQYF. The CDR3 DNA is TGTGCCAGCAGCTTAAGACTAGCGAAGGCATCCTACGAGCAGTACTTC.

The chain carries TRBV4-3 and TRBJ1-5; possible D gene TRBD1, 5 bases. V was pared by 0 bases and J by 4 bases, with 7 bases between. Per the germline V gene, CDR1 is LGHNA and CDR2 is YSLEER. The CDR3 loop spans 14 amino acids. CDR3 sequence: CASSQDAGNQPQHF. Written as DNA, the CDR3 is TGCGCCAGCAGCCAAGACGCAGGGAATCAGCCCCAGCATTTT.

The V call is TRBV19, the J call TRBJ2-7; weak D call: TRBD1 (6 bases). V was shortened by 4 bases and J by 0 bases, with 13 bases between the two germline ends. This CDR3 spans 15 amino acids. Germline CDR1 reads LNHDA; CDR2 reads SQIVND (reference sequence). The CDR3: CASSKPSDSSYEQYF. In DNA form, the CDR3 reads TGTGCCAGTAGTAAGCCCTCGGACAGCTCCTACGAGCAGTACTTC. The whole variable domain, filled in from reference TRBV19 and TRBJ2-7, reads DGGITQSPKYLFRKEGQNVTLSCEQNLNHDAMYWYRQDPGQGLRLIYYSQIVNDFQKGDIAEGYSVSREKKESFPLTVTSAQKNPTAFYLCASSKPSDSSYEQYFGPGTRLTVT.

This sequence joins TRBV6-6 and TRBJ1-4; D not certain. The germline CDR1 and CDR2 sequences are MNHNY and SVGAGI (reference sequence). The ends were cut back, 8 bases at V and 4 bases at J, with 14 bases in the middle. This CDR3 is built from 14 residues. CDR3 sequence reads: CASEFAANNEKLFF. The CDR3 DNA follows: TGTGCCAGCGAATTCGCAGCCAATAATGAAAAACTGTTTTTT.

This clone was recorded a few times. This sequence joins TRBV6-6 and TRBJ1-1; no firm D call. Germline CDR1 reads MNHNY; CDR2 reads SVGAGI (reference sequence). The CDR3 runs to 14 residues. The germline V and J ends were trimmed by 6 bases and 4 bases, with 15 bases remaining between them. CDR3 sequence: CASRQDEASTEAFF. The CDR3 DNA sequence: TGTGCCAGCAGGCAGGATGAGGCTAGCACTGAAGCTTTCTTT.

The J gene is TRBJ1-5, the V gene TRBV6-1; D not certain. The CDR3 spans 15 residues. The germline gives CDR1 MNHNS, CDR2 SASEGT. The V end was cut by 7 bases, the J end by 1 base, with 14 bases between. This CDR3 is CASIAGFGSNQPQHF. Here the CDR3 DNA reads TGTGCCAGCATAGCGGGGTTCGGGAGCAATCAGCCCCAGCATTTT.

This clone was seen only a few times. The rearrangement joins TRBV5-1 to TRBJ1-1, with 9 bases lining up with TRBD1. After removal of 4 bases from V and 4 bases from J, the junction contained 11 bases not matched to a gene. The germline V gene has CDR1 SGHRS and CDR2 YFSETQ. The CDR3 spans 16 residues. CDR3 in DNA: TGCGCCAGCAGCAAGGGACAGGGAATTGGGGTCACTGAAGCTTTCTTT. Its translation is CASSKGQGIGVTEAFF.

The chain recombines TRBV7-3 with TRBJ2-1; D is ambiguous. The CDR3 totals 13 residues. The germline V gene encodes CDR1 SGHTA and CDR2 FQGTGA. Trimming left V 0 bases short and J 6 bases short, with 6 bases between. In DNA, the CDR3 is TGTGCCAGCAGCTTAACCACGAGCAATGAGCAGTTCTTC. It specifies CASSLTTSNEQFF.

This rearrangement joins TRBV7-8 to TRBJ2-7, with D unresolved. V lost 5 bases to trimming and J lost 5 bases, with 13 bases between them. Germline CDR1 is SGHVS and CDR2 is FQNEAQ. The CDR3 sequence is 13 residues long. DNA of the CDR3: TGTGCCAGCAGCAGGACCACTATCAACGAGCAGTACTTC. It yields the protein CASSRTTINEQYF.

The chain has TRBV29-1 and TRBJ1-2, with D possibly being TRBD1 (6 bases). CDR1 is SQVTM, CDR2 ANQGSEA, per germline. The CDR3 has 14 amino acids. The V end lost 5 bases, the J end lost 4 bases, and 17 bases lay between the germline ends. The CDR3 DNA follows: TGCAGCGTTAATTTACAGGGCAATGTCTATGGCTACACCTTC. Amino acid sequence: CSVNLQGNVYGYTF.

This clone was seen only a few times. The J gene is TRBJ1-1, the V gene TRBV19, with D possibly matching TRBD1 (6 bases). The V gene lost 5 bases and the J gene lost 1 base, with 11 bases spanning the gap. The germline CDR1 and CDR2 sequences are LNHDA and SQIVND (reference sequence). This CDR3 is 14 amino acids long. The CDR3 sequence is CASSSRGENTEAFF. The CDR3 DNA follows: TGTGCCAGTAGTTCCAGGGGCGAGAACACTGAAGCTTTCTTT.

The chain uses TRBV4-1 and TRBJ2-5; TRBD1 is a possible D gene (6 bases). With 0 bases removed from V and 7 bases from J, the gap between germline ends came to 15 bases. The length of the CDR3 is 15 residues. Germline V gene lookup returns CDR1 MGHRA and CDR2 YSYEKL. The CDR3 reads CASSQDPGQMMTQYF. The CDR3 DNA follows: TGCGCCAGCAGCCAAGACCCGGGACAAATGATGACCCAGTACTTC.

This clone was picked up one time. CDR3 DNA: TGTGCCAGCAGGAGACAGGGATACAATGAGCAGTTCTTC. Protein sequence: CASRRQGYNEQFF. The chain uses TRBV6-5 and TRBJ2-1, with 7 bases matching TRBD1. Per the germline V gene, CDR1 is MNHEY and CDR2 is SVGAGI. The CDR3 runs to 13 residues. After removal of 6 bases from V and 4 bases from J, the junction contained 3 bases not matched to a gene.